Following are 32 T cell receptor beta chains from one sample sequenced in a study of cytomegalovirus exposure and HLA in healthy donors. Vbeta (60) and Jbeta (13) primers were used in the PCR. Sequenced by immunoSEQ multiplex PCR; TCRdb stores in-frame clones only, minus some. The sample contains about 130,000 clones, around 74% of which appear only once. The sample comprised PBMCs. The receptors shown here come from a woman aged 45-65 years in good health and CMV-seropositive.

The chain is built from TRBV7-8 and TRBJ1-2, with D unresolved. This CDR3 region has 13 residues. Trimming shortened V by 2 bases and J by 10 bases, and 14 bases separated the two germline ends. Germline values: CDR1 SGHVS, CDR2 FQNEAQ. This chain's CDR3 is CASSLRTGVDYTF. The CDR3 nucleotides are TGTGCCAGCAGCTTAAGGACTGGCGTTGACTACACCTTC.

V and J are TRBV5-1 and TRBJ2-1, with D possibly being TRBD2 (6 bases). The CDR3 length is 14 residues. CDR1 SGHRS and CDR2 YFSETQ come from the germline V gene. V dropped 2 bases and J dropped 5 bases, with 11 bases sitting between them. CDR3 DNA sequence: TGCGCCAGCAGCTTTGGGACTTCAGACAATGAGCAGTTCTTC. It yields the protein CASSFGTSDNEQFF.

The chain has TRBV5-4 and TRBJ1-4, with D hard to call. This CDR3 contains 14 residues. Germline V gives CDR1 SGHNT, CDR2 YYREEE (reference sequence). Trimming pared 0 bases from V and 4 bases from J, leaving 7 bases between. The CDR3 is CASSLDQFNEKLFF. The DNA for the CDR3 is TGTGCCAGCAGCTTGGATCAGTTTAATGAAAAACTGTTTTTT. Complete variable domain (other parts from reference TRBV5-4 and TRBJ1-4): ETGVTQSPTHLIKTRGQQVTLRCSSQSGHNTVSWYQQALGQGPQFIFQYYREEENGRGNFPPRFSGLQFPNYSSELNVNALELDDSALYLCASSLDQFNEKLFFGSGTQLSVL.

The chain has TRBV19 and TRBJ2-5, with unresolved D. The V end was cut by 5 bases, the J end by 2 bases, with 9 bases between. The CDR3 runs 13 residues. Germline loops: CDR1 LNHDA, CDR2 SQIVND (reference sequence). This CDR3 is CASSQANQETQYF. In DNA form, the CDR3 reads TGTGCCAGTAGTCAGGCGAATCAAGAGACCCAGTACTTC.

The chain joins TRBV25-1 to TRBJ2-2, with D hard to call. CDR3 length: 13 residues. The V end was cut by 6 bases, the J end by 1 base, with 6 bases between. Germline assignment: CDR1 MGHDK and CDR2 SYGVNS. DNA for the CDR3: TGTGCCAGCAGACGGTGGAACACCGGGGAGCTGTTTTTT. Protein sequence: CASRRWNTGELFF.

V is TRBV7-9 and J is TRBJ1-4, with unresolved D. V was cut by 3 bases and J by 8 bases, with 7 bases left in between. Germline V gene sequence: CDR1 SEHNR, CDR2 FQNEAQ (reference sequence). The CDR3 length is 12 residues. CDR3 bases: TGTGCCAGCAGCTTTAGAGGGGAAAAACTGTTTTTT. Encoded protein: CASSFRGEKLFF.

The chain has TRBV5-5 and TRBJ2-7, with D possibly being TRBD1 (6 bases). The CDR3 extends over 15 amino acids. V gave up 5 bases and J gave up 5 bases, with 20 bases separating them. Germline assignment: CDR1 SGHKS and CDR2 YYEKEE (reference sequence). The CDR3 spells CASRQEATGLHEQYF. CDR3 DNA sequence: TGTGCCAGCAGACAGGAAGCTACAGGGCTACACGAGCAGTACTTC.

This clone was recorded a few times. The J gene is TRBJ2-7, the V gene TRBV29-1, with D perhaps matching TRBD2 (7 bases). The CDR3 has 13 amino acids. Germline V gene data show CDR1 as SQVTM and CDR2 as ANQGSEA. As DNA, the CDR3 is TGCAGTGTGACTAGGGGGGGGGCCTACGAGCAGTACTTC. Translated: CSVTRGGAYEQYF.

This clone appeared a single time. The CDR3 region has the DNA TGCGCCAGCAGCCCCATACAGGGGGCCCAAGGTGAAGCTTTCTTT. Amino acids: CASSPIQGAQGEAFF. The V call is TRBV5-1, the J call TRBJ1-1, with TRBD1 identical over 9 bases. The J segment lost 7 bases and the V segment lost 4 bases, leaving 11 bases of the junction unmatched. This CDR3 has 15 residues. Germline V gene lookup returns CDR1 SGHRS and CDR2 YFSETQ.

The chain couples TRBV7-9 to TRBJ2-7; D is unclear. The CDR3 has 15 residues. Germline V lookup: CDR1 SEHNR, CDR2 FQNEAQ (reference sequence). Trimming cost V 6 bases and J 3 bases, with 18 bases left between them. Here the CDR3 DNA reads TGTGCCAGCAGACCATCCAGTTGCTACAGCTACGAGCAGTACTTC. The encoded protein is CASRPSSCYSYEQYF.

The chain carries TRBV19 and TRBJ2-1; 8 nucleotides match TRBD2. Germline V CDR1 and CDR2: LNHDA, SQIVND (reference sequence). With V trimmed by 10 bases and J by 9 bases, 11 bases remained unmatched. This CDR3 spans 13 amino acids. For the CDR3, the DNA is TGTGCCACCCGAGCGCGCGGGGGGTTTGAGCAGTTCTTC. This translates into CATRARGGFEQFF.

The table lists this clone with a few counts. The DNA of the CDR3 is TGCAGCGTTGAAGCGGTAGATGGCTACACCTTC. Translation: CSVEAVDGYTF. This chain connects TRBV29-1 to TRBJ1-2; D gene uncertain. The V and J ends lost 1 base and 6 bases respectively, with 6 bases between them. In germline, CDR1 is SQVTM, CDR2 ANQGSEA. The CDR3 has 11 residues.

The chain has TRBV19 and TRBJ2-6; the D gene is possibly TRBD1 (5 bases). Germline CDR1 and CDR2: LNHDA and SQIVND (reference sequence). The length of the CDR3 is 15 residues. Deletions cut 9 bases from V and 0 bases from J, with 12 bases between. The CDR3 reads CASGQGDSGANVLTF. CDR3 DNA: TGTGCCAGCGGTCAAGGGGACTCTGGGGCCAACGTCCTGACTTTC.

The chain uses TRBV10-3 and TRBJ2-1; weak D call: TRBD1 (6 bases). The CDR3 extends over 18 amino acids. V lost 7 bases to trimming and J lost 0 bases, with 22 bases between them. From germline, CDR1 is ENHRY and CDR2 SYGVKD. The chain's CDR3 is CAITMRGSVKDSYNEQFF. As DNA, the CDR3 is TGTGCCATCACCATGAGGGGGAGTGTGAAAGACTCCTACAATGAGCAGTTCTTC.

This chain joins TRBV7-9 and TRBJ2-1; a weak D match, TRBD2 (5 bases). In germline, CDR1 is SEHNR, CDR2 FQNEAQ (reference sequence). Trimming removed 5 bases at V and 7 bases at J, with 18 bases between. The CDR3 has 15 residues. The CDR3 spells CASSLRGVRVNEQFF. CDR3 DNA sequence: TGTGCCAGCAGCCTTCGTGGGGTGAGGGTGAATGAGCAGTTCTTC.

The rearrangement links TRBV28 to TRBJ2-1; D is possibly TRBD2 (7 bases). The CDR3 is 15 residues long. CDR1 and CDR2 (germline): MDHEN, SYDVKM. The V end was cut by 2 bases, the J end by 3 bases, with 11 bases between. This CDR3 reads CASSLGGAVYNEQFF. The CDR3 DNA follows: TGTGCCAGCAGTTTAGGGGGGGCCGTCTACAATGAGCAGTTCTTC.

V usage is TRBV25-1 and J usage is TRBJ1-1; perhaps TRBD1 as D (6 bases). The CDR3 is 16 amino acids. Trimming cost V 6 bases and J 1 base, with 18 bases left between them. From germline, CDR1 is MGHDK and CDR2 SYGVNS. CDR3 bases: TGTGCCAGCAGGGATAGAGCAGGGGTCAGGAACACTGAAGCTTTCTTT. Translation gives CASRDRAGVRNTEAFF.

This chain uses TRBV5-1 with TRBJ1-3; D possibly corresponds to TRBD1 (6 bases). This CDR3 contains 15 residues. Germline lookup yields CDR1 SGHRS and CDR2 YFSETQ. Trimming stripped 0 bases from V and 0 bases from J, with 7 bases between. The CDR3 sequence is CASSLGTASGNTIYF. As DNA, the CDR3 is TGCGCCAGCAGCTTGGGGACAGCCTCTGGAAACACCATATATTTT.

This chain joins TRBV4-3 and TRBJ2-7, with 9 bases aligning to TRBD2. The CDR3 length is 16 residues. Trimming took 4 bases from V and 3 from J; bases not matched to a gene: 10. Germline values: CDR1 LGHNA, CDR2 YSLEER. CDR3 in amino acids: CASSRHLREGVYEQYF. CDR3 DNA sequence: TGCGCCAGCAGCCGACATCTGCGGGAGGGAGTCTACGAGCAGTACTTC.

V gene TRBV10-3 combines with J gene TRBJ2-1, with TRBD1 matching 8 bases. This CDR3 spans 14 amino acids. V lost 6 bases, J lost 0 bases, and 1 base stayed unmatched. The germline CDR1 and CDR2 sequences are ENHRY and SYGVKD. CDR3 in DNA: TGTGCCATCAGGGACAGGGACTCCTACAATGAGCAGTTCTTC. Encoded protein: CAIRDRDSYNEQFF.

The rearrangement joins TRBV5-1 to TRBJ2-3, with D perhaps matching TRBD2 (5 bases). Germline CDR1 is SGHRS and CDR2 is YFSETQ. Trimming stripped 0 bases from V and 2 bases from J, with 19 bases between. CDR3 length equals 18 residues. For the CDR3, the DNA is TGCGCCAGCAGCTTGGCCCCCTTAGGAGGTACAACCACAGATACGCAGTATTTT. This encodes CASSLAPLGGTTTDTQYF.

Here the CDR3 reads CASSYLDSNEKLFF. The CDR3 nucleotides read TGTGCCAGCAGTTACCTGGACAGTAATGAAAAACTGTTTTTT. The chain joins TRBV6-5 to TRBJ1-4; perhaps TRBD1 as D (6 bases). V was clipped by 2 bases and J by 4 bases, with 8 bases between them. The V gene's germline CDR1 is MNHEY and CDR2 SVGAGI. The CDR3 spans 14 residues.

The J gene is TRBJ2-6, the V gene TRBV6-1; D not resolved. The CDR3 has 14 residues. The V gene's germline CDR1 is MNHNS and CDR2 SASEGT. The ends were cut back, 8 bases at V and 0 bases at J, with 8 bases in the middle. The CDR3 reads CASVVVSGANVLTF. CDR3 DNA: TGTGCCAGCGTAGTAGTCTCTGGGGCCAACGTCCTGACTTTC.

CDR3 bases: TGTGCCAGCAGAGGGGGGGGCGCCGGCTATGGCTACACCTTC. Protein: CASRGGGAGYGYTF. The gene calls are TRBV28 and TRBJ1-2; possibly TRBD1 for D (6 bases). Germline loops: CDR1 MDHEN, CDR2 SYDVKM. The CDR3 is made up of 14 amino acids. V lost 6 bases to trimming and J lost 4 bases, with 15 bases between them.

This clone has only one observation. The chain has TRBV11-2 and TRBJ2-5; 7 bases match TRBD1. The CDR3 has 16 amino acids. Germline CDR1 and CDR2: SGHAT and FQNNGV. The J segment lost 4 bases and the V segment lost 4 bases, leaving 12 bases of the junction unmatched. DNA of the CDR3: TGTGCCAGCAGCTCCAACCTGGGACAGAAGGGAGAGACCCAGTACTTC. It yields the protein CASSSNLGQKGETQYF.

The V gene is TRBV10-1, the J gene TRBJ2-7; 7 bases map to TRBD2. Germline CDR1 and CDR2: WNHNN and SYGVQD (reference sequence). This CDR3 comprises 13 residues. The J segment lost 6 bases and the V segment lost 6 bases, leaving 8 bases of the junction unmatched. The CDR3 coding sequence is TGCGCCAGCAGCGATGGACTAGTAGGCGAGCAGTACTTC. Translating gives CASSDGLVGEQYF.

The rearrangement links TRBV18 to TRBJ1-3; TRBD1 is a possible D gene (5 bases). The V end lost 4 bases, the J end lost 0 bases, and 13 bases lay between the germline ends. In germline, CDR1 is KGHSH, CDR2 LQKENI. The CDR3 runs to 16 residues. CDR3 nucleotide sequence: TGTGCCAGCTCACAGACGACAGCCGCCTCTGGAAACACCATATATTTT. It is translated as CASSQTTAASGNTIYF.

This sequence joins TRBV5-1 and TRBJ2-7, with a weak D call TRBD1 (5 bases). Germline assignment: CDR1 SGHRS and CDR2 YFSETQ. V was cut by 3 bases and J by 4 bases, with 11 bases left in between. The CDR3 totals 13 residues. CDR3 in DNA: TGCGCCAGCAGCTCAATGACAGCTTACGAGCAGTACTTC. It encodes CASSSMTAYEQYF. The whole variable domain, remainder taken from reference TRBV5-1 and TRBJ2-7, is KAGVTQTPRYLIKTRGQQVTLSCSPISGHRSVSWYQQTPGQGLQFLFEYFSETQRNKGNFPGRFSGRQFSNSRSEMNVSTLELGDSALYLCASSSMTAYEQYFGPGTRLTVT.

The sample holds a few counts of this clone. The rearrangement uses TRBV30 and TRBJ1-5; D gene unclear. V lost 5 bases and J lost 3, with 14 bases in between. CDR3 length equals 14 residues. Germline CDR1 reads GTSNPN; CDR2 reads SVGIG (reference sequence). The CDR3 region is CAWGPNNYNQPQHF. The DNA for the CDR3 is TGTGCCTGGGGTCCAAATAACTACAATCAGCCCCAGCATTTT.

To note about this clone: Sequence at one end of the junction differs from germline and may be a read error. The chain uses TRBV7-9 and TRBJ1-2; maybe TRBD1 (6 bases). The CDR3 sequence is 12 residues long. CDR1 and CDR2 (germline): SEHNR, FQNEAQ (reference sequence). The CDR3 reads CSSSLGAYGYTF. The CDR3 DNA reads as TGTTCCAGCAGCTTGGGGGCCTATGGCTACACCTTC.

This clone turned up a few times. This chain joins TRBV7-9 and TRBJ2-3; 8 positions agree with TRBD2. Germline loops: CDR1 SEHNR, CDR2 FQNEAQ (reference sequence). Losses at the gene ends were 3 bases for V and 3 bases for J; bases not matched to a gene: 5. This CDR3 is 15 amino acids long. CDR3 sequence reads: CASSFRGGFTDTQYF. In DNA, the CDR3 is TGTGCCAGCAGCTTTCGCGGGGGGTTTACAGATACGCAGTATTTT.

Note on this clone: Other nucleotide sequences in the sample specify the same CDR3. V usage is TRBV7-2 and J usage is TRBJ1-2; maybe TRBD1 (6 bases). Germline-derived CDR1 and CDR2 are SGHTA and FQGNSA. This CDR3 has 11 residues. CDR3 loop: CGRGDVYGYTF. The DNA of the CDR3 is TGTGGCAGGGGCGATGTCTATGGCTACACCTTC.